The 22 T cell receptor beta chains in this list originate from one sample, sequenced in a study of blood T cell repertoires in COVID-19. Measured with immunoSEQ multiplex PCR; TCRdb has only the in-frame clones, and not every one. The table shows around 180,000 clones, with around 83% occurring only once. Sequencing used peripheral blood. These receptors all stem from a woman aged 25 to 39 with active or convalescent COVID-19.

The V call is TRBV7-9, the J call TRBJ2-7, with D perhaps TRBD1 (6 bases). CDR1 and CDR2 from the germline V gene are SEHNR and FQNEAQ (reference sequence). The CDR3 covers 12 residues. Trimming pared 3 bases from V and 5 bases from J, leaving 8 bases between. CDR3: CASSFDRNEQYF. As DNA, the CDR3 is TGTGCCAGCAGCTTCGACAGGAACGAGCAGTACTTC.

The genes are TRBV13 and TRBJ1-1; D perhaps matches TRBD1 (5 bases). CDR3 length: 15 amino acids. The V and J ends lost 5 bases and 1 base respectively, with 14 bases between them. Germline V gene lookup returns CDR1 PRHDT and CDR2 FYEKMQ (reference sequence). The CDR3 DNA reads TGTGCCAGCAGCCCGGAGACAGACCCGAACACTGAAGCTTTCTTT. Its protein product is CASSPETDPNTEAFF.

V usage is TRBV4-2 and J usage is TRBJ2-7, with 7 nucleotides matching TRBD1. The ends lost 4 bases at V and 3 bases at J; junction bases unmatched: 6. CDR3 length: 14 residues. The V gene's germline CDR1 is LGHNA and CDR2 YNFKEQ. CDR3 in DNA: TGTGCCAGCAGCCTCGGACAGGTGGACTACGAGCAGTACTTC. Translated: CASSLGQVDYEQYF.

The V call is TRBV3-1 (or the pseudogene TRBV3-2), the J call TRBJ2-4; 7 positions match TRBD2. J lost 1 base, V lost 3 bases, and 6 bases had no gene match. The length of the CDR3 is 16 residues. Germline assignment: CDR1 LGHDT and CDR2 YNNKEL (reference sequence). Written as DNA, the CDR3 is TGTGCCAGCAGCCATGTGGGAGGGTCGGCCAAAAACATTCAGTACTTC. Its protein is CASSHVGGSAKNIQYF.

This chain connects TRBV5-6 to TRBJ2-7; D not certain. The CDR3 extends over 16 amino acids. Trimming left V 0 bases short and J 2 bases short, with 15 bases between. Germline V gene sequence: CDR1 SGHDT, CDR2 YYEEEE. The CDR3 region is CASSLGGLFTAYEQYF. CDR3 nucleotides: TGTGCCAGCAGCTTGGGTGGGCTTTTTACGGCCTACGAGCAGTACTTC.

This clone was observed a few times. V gene TRBV6-4 combines with J gene TRBJ2-3; 8 bases align to TRBD2. CDR1 and CDR2 (germline): MRHNA, SNTAGT. This CDR3 spans 14 amino acids. Losses at the gene ends were 3 bases for V and 1 base for J; bases not matched to a gene: 0. CDR3 DNA: TGTGCCAGCAGTGAAGCGGGAGGCACAGATACGCAGTATTTT. Encoded protein: CASSEAGGTDTQYF.

The V gene is TRBV14, the J gene TRBJ1-2; weak D call: TRBD1 (5 bases). With 1 base removed from V and 4 bases from J, the gap between germline ends came to 13 bases. CDR1 SGHDN and CDR2 FVKESK come from the germline V gene. This CDR3 comprises 15 residues. Here the CDR3 DNA reads TGTGCCAGCAGCCAAGGACAGTTTGCAAGCTATGGCTACACCTTC. Translated: CASSQGQFASYGYTF. The whole variable domain, remainder taken from reference TRBV14 and TRBJ1-2, is EAGVTQFPSHSVIEKGQTVTLRCDPISGHDNLYWYRRVMGKEIKFLLHFVKESKQDESGMPNNRFLAERTGGTYSTLKVQPAELEDSGVYFCASSQGQFASYGYTFGSGTRLTVV.

The chain employs TRBV24-1 and TRBJ1-2; 9 nucleotides line up with TRBD1. J lost 2 bases, V lost 4 bases, and 10 bases had no gene match. Germline loops: CDR1 KGHDR, CDR2 SFDVKD. This CDR3 region has 17 residues. CDR3 in DNA: TGTGCCACCAGTGAGTCTCGCCCGGGACAGGGAAACTATGGCTACACCTTC. Its translation is CATSESRPGQGNYGYTF.

This clone was seen only a few times. The junction shows a germline mismatch at one end, possibly a read error. The chain uses TRBV7-2 and TRBJ2-1; 10 nucleotides align to TRBD2. Germline assignment: CDR1 SGHTA and CDR2 FQGNSA. This CDR3 has 15 residues. In DNA form, the CDR3 reads TGTGCCAGCAGCGTAGCTAGCGGGAGTGGGGATGAGCAGTTCTTC. This gives the protein CASSVASGSGDEQFF.

The chain links TRBV15 to TRBJ1-3; TRBD1 matches 8 bases. The CDR3 sequence is 16 residues long. J gave up 3 bases and V 5 bases, and 9 bases lay outside the gene matches. Germline assignment: CDR1 LNHNV and CDR2 YYDKDF (reference sequence). CDR3 sequence reads: CATSLRTGTGGNTIYF. In DNA, the CDR3 is TGTGCCACCAGCCTTCGGACAGGGACGGGTGGAAACACCATATATTTT.

This clone was counted once. The chain employs TRBV2 and TRBJ2-5, with 9 bases matching TRBD1. CDR3 size: 14 residues. V shed 6 bases and J 4 bases; nucleotides not matched to a gene: 6. CDR1 is SNHLY, CDR2 FYNNEI, per germline. The CDR3 spells CASRGTGRGETQYF. CDR3 DNA sequence: TGTGCCAGCAGAGGGACAGGGCGAGGAGAGACCCAGTACTTC.

V is TRBV6-5 and J is TRBJ1-2; TRBD1 is a possible D gene (5 bases). Germline V gene lookup returns CDR1 MNHEY and CDR2 SVGAGI. V lost 2 bases, J lost 2 bases, and 9 bases lay in between. This CDR3 has 14 amino acids. CDR3 in amino acids: CASSYGRGNYGYTF. In nucleotides, the CDR3 is TGTGCCAGCAGTTACGGGAGGGGCAACTATGGCTACACCTTC.

The rearrangement links TRBV6-5 to TRBJ1-2; D may be TRBD1 (6 bases). V lost 10 bases to trimming and J lost 1 base, with 10 bases between them. The CDR3 is made up of 12 amino acids. Germline V lookup: CDR1 MNHEY, CDR2 SVGAGI. In nucleotides, the CDR3 is TGTGCCACCGGACAGTTTAACTATGGCTACACCTTC. Its translation: CATGQFNYGYTF.

V usage is TRBV28 and J usage is TRBJ1-6, with D possibly being TRBD1 (6 bases). There are 16 residues in the CDR3. Germline CDR1 MDHEN, CDR2 SYDVKM. V lost 5 bases, J lost 4 bases, and 15 bases lay in between. CDR3 residues: CASSPVDSQYNSPLHF. The CDR3 region has the DNA TGTGCCAGCAGTCCCGTGGACAGCCAATATAATTCACCCCTCCACTTT. Full variable domain (remainder filled in from reference TRBV28 and TRBJ1-6): DVKVTQSSRYLVKRTGEKVFLECVQDMDHENMFWYRQDPGLGLRLIYFSYDVKMKEKGDIPEGYSVSREKKERFSLILESASTNQTSMYLCASSPVDSQYNSPLHFGNGTRLTVT.

This chain connects TRBV5-1 to TRBJ1-1; the match to TRBD1 covers 8 bases. The CDR3 consists of 15 residues. V lost 1 base, J lost 2 bases, and 4 bases stayed unmatched. From germline, CDR1 is SGHRS and CDR2 YFSETQ. This CDR3 reads CASSLSGTGNTEAFF. DNA of the CDR3: TGCGCCAGCAGCTTGTCCGGGACAGGTAACACTGAAGCTTTCTTT.

This clone was detected only once. V usage is TRBV2 and J usage is TRBJ2-7; possible D gene TRBD2, 5 bases. The CDR3 loop spans 13 amino acids. Germline V gene sequence: CDR1 SNHLY, CDR2 FYNNEI. Trimming pared 4 bases from V and 1 base from J, leaving 8 bases between. As DNA, the CDR3 is TGTGCCAGCAGTGTACCGGGATCCTACGAGCAGTACTTC. Translating it yields CASSVPGSYEQYF.

The chain is built from TRBV10-3 and TRBJ1-2; D gene ambiguous. This CDR3 comprises 13 residues. The ends were cut back, 0 bases at V and 3 bases at J, with 5 bases in the middle. CDR1 and CDR2 from the germline V gene are ENHRY and SYGVKD. The CDR3 DNA sequence: TGTGCCATCAGTGAGTCGGAGTACTATGGCTACACCTTC. Translation: CAISESEYYGYTF.

The J gene is TRBJ1-3, the V gene TRBV27; no definite D call. Trimming stripped 0 bases from V and 0 bases from J, with 12 bases between. Germline-derived CDR1 and CDR2 are MNHEY and SMNVEV (reference sequence). The CDR3 has 17 residues. The CDR3 here is CASSLSPSWSSGNTIYF. CDR3 DNA sequence: TGTGCCAGCAGTTTATCGCCCTCATGGAGCTCTGGAAACACCATATATTTT.

The CDR3 spells CASSDRGSSRTQYF. The CDR3 coding sequence is TGTGCCAGCAGTGACAGGGGTTCGAGTCGCACGCAGTATTTT. The chain combines TRBV2 with TRBJ2-3, with D perhaps matching TRBD1 (6 bases). The germline CDR1 and CDR2 sequences are SNHLY and FYNNEI. The CDR3 extends over 14 amino acids. The V and J ends lost 3 bases and 9 bases respectively, with 16 bases between them.

This sequence joins TRBV15 and TRBJ1-2; D unclear. The CDR3 runs 16 residues. V was trimmed by 3 bases and J by 5 bases, leaving 19 bases between them. CDR1 is LNHNV, CDR2 YYDKDF, per germline (reference sequence). The CDR3 sequence is CATSSDPRGRNYGYTF. The CDR3 coding sequence is TGTGCCACCAGCAGCGACCCCCGAGGGAGGAATTATGGCTACACCTTC.

The chain has TRBV11-2 and TRBJ2-3, with TRBD2 matching 9 bases. This CDR3 spans 16 amino acids. V shed 5 bases and J 0 bases; nucleotides not matched to a gene: 6. The germline V gene encodes CDR1 SGHAT and CDR2 FQNNGV. CDR3 coding DNA: TGTGCCAGCAGCCTCGGGCGGGAGGGAAGCACAGATACGCAGTATTTT. Encoded protein: CASSLGREGSTDTQYF.

This chain links TRBV5-1 with TRBJ2-7, with D possibly matching TRBD1 (6 bases). V lost 4 bases and J 3 bases, leaving 14 bases between the germline ends. Germline loops: CDR1 SGHRS, CDR2 YFSETQ. The CDR3 runs 14 residues. This CDR3 reads CASSPSGTHYEQYF. As DNA, the CDR3 is TGCGCCAGCAGCCCTTCCGGGACACACTACGAGCAGTACTTC.